Listed below are T cell receptor beta chains from one sample, sequenced in a study. TCRdb reanalysed the 5' RACE reads using MiXCR and keeps one entry per CDR3 protein. The sample has 7,500 to 9,500 distinct CDR3 sequences; around a third are singletons. What was sequenced was tumor-infiltrating memory CD4+ T cells sorted from the breast tumor. The receptors here all came from a female donor with breast cancer. Each CDR3 is given with its conserved first and last residue. The D gene is left open where the match is weak. For some rows the clone size is stated as once, few or many, or as a class when expanded; others skip it.

TRBV6-5	.	TRBJ1-5	.	CASSKDGNNQPQHF	TGTGCCAGCAGCAAGGACGGAAACAATCAGCCCCAGCATTTT
TRBV11-2	.	TRBJ1-2	TRBD1	CASSLDPQGAYGYTF	TGTGCCAGCAGCTTAGACCCCCAGGGGGCCTATGGCTACACCTTC
TRBV7-3	many	TRBJ1-1	.	CASSLMGSGETEAFF	TGTGCCAGCAGCTTAATGGGTTCAGGGGAGACTGAAGCTTTCTTT
TRBV2	medium-sized	TRBJ1-5	.	CASRAGRHRNQPQHF	TGTGCCAGCAGGGCCGGGCGGCACCGCAATCAGCCCCAGCATTTT
TRBV20-1	medium-sized	TRBJ2-7	TRBD1	CSARGQGVYEQYF	TGCAGTGCTAGAGGACAGGGGGTATACGAGCAGTACTTC
TRBV7-2	.	TRBJ1-1	.	CASTLQGPTEAFF	TGTGCCAGCACCCTACAGGGTCCGACTGAAGCTTTCTTT
TRBV10-3	.	TRBJ1-5	TRBD1	CAISETGGRAQPQHF	TGTGCCATCAGTGAGACAGGGGGCCGGGCTCAGCCCCAGCATTTT
TRBV7-6	medium-sized	TRBJ1-3	.	CASSLAPGSGNTIYF	TGTGCCAGCAGCTTAGCACCCGGGTCCGGAAACACCATATATTTT
TRBV28	.	TRBJ1-1	.	CASSFARLGQGNTEAFF	TGTGCCAGCAGTTTCGCCCGTCTGGGTCAGGGAAACACTGAAGCTTTCTTT
TRBV20-1	few	TRBJ1-5	.	CSAGVGLTNQPQHF	TGCAGTGCTGGGGTGGGGCTGACCAATCAGCCCCAGCATTTT
TRBV12-3/TRBV12-4	.	TRBJ1-5	.	CASSPKRVGYQPQHF	TGTGCCAGCAGTCCCAAAAGGGTTGGATATCAGCCCCAGCATTTT
TRBV19	many	TRBJ1-1	.	CASSFQGNTEAFF	TGTGCCAGTAGTTTTCAGGGAAACACTGAAGCTTTCTTT
TRBV7-9	.	TRBJ2-1	.	CASSASSRVVNEQLF	TGTGCCAGCAGCGCCAGTAGCAGGGTGGTCAATGAGCAGCTCTTC
TRBV6-6	.	TRBJ1-2	.	CASSLGGANYGYTF	TGTGCCAGCAGTTTAGGAGGGGCTAACTATGGCTACACCTTT
TRBV2	once	TRBJ2-1	TRBD2	CASGLAGVNEQFF	TGTGCCAGCGGACTAGCGGGAGTTAATGAGCAGTTCTTC
TRBV18	few	TRBJ2-5	.	CASSPNQADQETQYF	TGTGCCAGCTCACCGAACCAAGCGGACCAAGAGACCCAGTACTTC
TRBV15	many	TRBJ2-1	TRBD1	CATSREKPGQGVNEQFF	TGTGCCACCAGCAGAGAGAAGCCGGGACAGGGGGTAAATGAGCAGTTCTTC
TRBV20-1	.	TRBJ1-2	.	CSASLDLWGGYTF	TGCAGTGCTAGTCTGGATTTGTGGGGCGGCTACACCTTC
TRBV24-1	medium-sized	TRBJ2-1	TRBD1	CATSDWTGQGLYNEQFF	TGTGCCACCAGTGATTGGACGGGACAGGGACTATACAATGAGCAGTTCTTC
TRBV5-1	.	TRBJ1-4	.	CASSPEAGGNEKLFF	TGCGCCAGCAGCCCTGAGGCGGGAGGAAATGAAAAACTGTTTTTT
TRBV6-5	many	TRBJ1-2	.	CASSSSNYGYTF	TGTGCCAGCAGTTCCTCTAACTATGGCTACACCTTC
TRBV20-1	many	TRBJ1-4	.	CSARVSSGPWNEKLFF	TGCAGTGCTAGAGTGTCTTCAGGGCCGTGGAATGAAAAACTGTTTTTT
TRBV5-4	.	TRBJ2-2	.	CVSSAPTRCSGELFF	TGTGTCAGCAGCGCGCCAACGAGGTGCAGCGGGGAGCTGTTTTTT
TRBV11-2	.	TRBJ2-2	.	CASTARPNTGEPFF	TGTGCCAGCACCGCAAGACCGAACACCGGGGAGCCGTTTTTT
TRBV18	.	TRBJ1-3	.	CASSPRQSENTIYF	TGTGCCAGCTCACCACGCCAGTCGGAAAACACCATATATTTT
TRBV24-1	.	TRBJ2-1	TRBD2	CATSDLSSGPYNEQFF	TGTGCCACCAGTGATTTGTCTAGCGGGCCCTACAATGAGCAGTTCTTC
TRBV12-3/TRBV12-4	many	TRBJ1-1	TRBD1	CASSKRGQGARNTEAFF	TGTGCCAGCAGCAAACGGGGACAGGGGGCGAGGAACACTGAAGCTTTCTTT
TRBV15	medium-sized	TRBJ2-1	TRBD2	CATSRRSSGSYEQFF	TGTGCCACCAGCAGACGTAGTAGCGGGAGTTATGAGCAGTTCTTC
TRBV2	few	TRBJ2-5	TRBD1	CASRPRQGARETQYF	TGTGCCAGCAGACCCAGACAGGGGGCGAGGGAGACCCAGTACTTC
TRBV6-2/TRBV6-3	.	TRBJ2-1	TRBD2	CASSYGTSGYNEQFF	TGTGCCAGCAGTTACGGGACTAGCGGCTACAATGAGCAGTTCTTC
TRBV7-3	few	TRBJ1-2	.	CASSPSGVSNYGYTF	TGTGCCAGCAGCCCGTCGGGGGTGTCAAACTATGGCTACACCTTC
TRBV7-2	.	TRBJ1-1	.	CASSYPRNTEAFF	TGTGCCAGCAGCTACCCTCGGAACACTGAAGCTTTCTTT
TRBV2	medium-sized	TRBJ2-1	TRBD1	CASSRGTGNNEQFF	TGTGCCAGCAGCCGAGGGACAGGGAACAATGAGCAGTTCTTC
TRBV10-3	medium-sized	TRBJ2-1	.	CAISEEAGYNEQFF	TGTGCCATCAGTGAGGAGGCAGGATACAATGAGCAGTTCTTC
TRBV7-6	.	TRBJ2-7	TRBD1	CASSLGGTGLYEQYF	TGTGCCAGCAGCTTAGGGGGGACAGGGCTCTACGAGCAGTACTTC
TRBV29-1	.	TRBJ1-1	.	CSVVLGNTEAFF	TGCAGCGTTGTTTTGGGAAACACTGAAGCTTTCTTT